The following is a T cell receptor beta chain sequence with its context. The data belong to a study of T cell repertoires in MIS-A myocarditis. Some clones are missing from TCRdb's copy, which holds only in-frame ones; the method was immunoSEQ multiplex PCR. The repertoire holds over 5,500 clones, with 78% as singletons. Trimming took off 6 bases at V and 4 bases at J, with 15 bases between the two ends. Germline V gene lookup returns CDR1 MNHEY and CDR2 SVGEGT. The length of the CDR3 is 14 residues. Material: interventricular septum heart tissue obtained at autopsy. This receptor was obtained from a man younger than 35 with fulminant myocarditis from multisystem inflammatory syndrome in adults (MIS-A) after COVID-19. This rearrangement joins TRBV6-2 or TRBV6-3 to TRBJ1-2; D gene unclear. The CDR3 sequence: CASSRGGMSYGYTF. CDR3 DNA: TGTGCCAGCAGCCGAGGAGGGATGAGCTATGGCTACACCTTC.